This T cell receptor beta chain was sequenced during a study of blood T cell repertoires in COVID-19. Across the study: From the United States, Italy and Spain came samples of acute and convalescent COVID-19. PBMCs, B-cell-depleted T cells, or T cells were the source of the cDNA or gDNA that made up the material.

Germline assignment: CDR1 DFQATT and CDR2 SNEGSKA (reference sequence). J lost 4 bases, V lost 3 bases, and 2 bases had no gene match. The CDR3 contains 12 residues. This clone was detected only once. Original data processing: Quantification of nucleated cells was approximated via reference gene primer amplification. TCRdb keeps only in-frame clones here, not all; method: immunoSEQ multiplex PCR. V, J and clone size are taken as reported in that table, and D and trimming were inferred from the DNA itself. Altogether some 320,000 clones are present, about nine tenths being singletons, with the ten largest covering 6.9%.

The chain links TRBV20-1 to TRBJ1-2, with 7 bases identical to TRBD1. The sequenced sample was peripheral blood. The receptor's source is a woman under 40 who had recovered from COVID-19. The CDR3 nucleotides read TGCAGTGCTAGTGGGGACAGCTATGGCTACACCTTC. Its translation is CSASGDSYGYTF.